Listed below are T cell receptor beta chains from one sample, sequenced in a study of blood T cell repertoires in COVID-19. The data were produced by immunoSEQ multiplex PCR, yet TCRdb's version contains in-frame clones alone and is incomplete. The sample contains 500,000 to 600,000 clones, 85% to 90% of which appear only once. The sequencing sample was made of peripheral blood. The receptor set was obtained from a woman between 50 and 59 years old with COVID-19, enrolled during active disease. Each CDR3 is given without its conserved first and last residue.

V gene	J gene	CDR3 length	CDR3 protein
TRBV5-4	TRBJ1-3	14	ASSLYGQGAEATIY
TRBV7-2	TRBJ1-4	12	ASSPRDGNEKLF
TRBV5-1	TRBJ1-2	12	ASSRAGGNYGYT
TRBV30	TRBJ1-2	12	ALSMGHLNYGYT
TRBV6-5	TRBJ2-7	12	ASSNIAGADEQY
TRBV5-1	TRBJ1-1	12	ASSFAPTNTEAF
TRBV5-6	TRBJ1-2	12	ASSLGQGSGGYT
TRBV4-1	TRBJ1-2	11	ASSQDQIYGYT
TRBV24-1	TRBJ2-1	15	ATSDPNTSGGANEQF
TRBV29-1	TRBJ1-3	11	SGLDRTGNTIY
TRBV9	TRBJ2-2	9	ASSATGELF
TRBV6-1	TRBJ1-1	10	ASSEGRKRAF
TRBV11-1	TRBJ2-1	13	ASSLAGLPYNEQF
TRBV4-1	TRBJ1-2	12	ASSQPGTYYGYT
TRBV7-2	TRBJ2-2	17	ASSPINGRGGMNTGELF
TRBV9	TRBJ2-1	12	ASSFRDRGTEQF
TRBV30	TRBJ1-4	13	AWRQTGTVNEKLF
TRBV28	TRBJ2-3	14	ASSSPTGDFTDTQY
TRBV5-5	TRBJ1-5	12	ASTPTGGIQPQH
TRBV7-9	TRBJ2-1	13	ASSLRGRSRNEQF
TRBV5-4	TRBJ1-2	12	ASSRPGGGYGYT
TRBV7-7	TRBJ2-2	13	ASSPGQGGTGELF
TRBV5-1	TRBJ1-2	11	ASSLDRERGYT
TRBV4-1	TRBJ2-3	12	ASSQLSGGDTQY
TRBV4-1	TRBJ1-2	11	ASSPGVNYGYT
TRBV12-3/TRBV12-4	TRBJ2-1	11	ASSLGGDNEQF
TRBV18	TRBJ1-1	11	ASSPRVDTEAF
TRBV12-5	TRBJ2-1	17	ASGSRPGTSGGAYNEQF
TRBV7-9	TRBJ1-2	13	ASSPRGQGIGGYT
TRBV10-3	TRBJ1-1	13	AISPRSTLNTEAF
TRBV5-1	TRBJ2-2	14	ASSDTGTANTGELF
TRBV27	TRBJ1-1	12	ASRRDSLNTEAF
TRBV7-3	TRBJ1-2	13	ASRKGRDRVYGYT
TRBV28	TRBJ1-5	14	ASVPTRSTIGQPQH
TRBV7-9	TRBJ1-2	13	ASSLAIGGKDGYT
TRBV7-2	TRBJ2-7	11	ASSVGQPVEQY
TRBV6-5	TRBJ1-5	11	ASSERRNQPQH
TRBV3-1/TRBV3-2	TRBJ2-7	12	ASSQDRGPYEQY
TRBV9	TRBJ2-3	11	ASSPHRGATQY
TRBV5-1	TRBJ1-1	10	ASSLGQDEAF
TRBV27	TRBJ2-2	13	ASSLSRVSPGELF